This TCR beta chain was recorded in a study of T cell responses to AZD1222 COVID-19 vaccine. The CDR3 has 14 amino acids. V shed 3 bases and J shed 2 bases, with 14 bases lying between them. Germline lookup yields CDR1 GTSNPN and CDR2 SVGIG (reference sequence). Profiling relied on immunoSEQ multiplex PCR, and the TCRdb table lists in-frame clones only, not all of them. The repertoire holds just under 150,000 clones, 85% to 90% seen once, with about 5.4% in the top ten. The TCR comes from an adult who received the AZD1222 COVID-19 vaccine. V gene TRBV30 combines with J gene TRBJ2-7; a possible D gene is TRBD1 (8 bases). Sequenced here: peripheral blood, sampled 28 days after the second AZD1222 dose. The CDR3 sequence: CAWRDRAGAYEQYF. DNA of the CDR3: TGTGCCTGGAGGGACAGGGCGGGGGCCTACGAGCAGTACTTC.